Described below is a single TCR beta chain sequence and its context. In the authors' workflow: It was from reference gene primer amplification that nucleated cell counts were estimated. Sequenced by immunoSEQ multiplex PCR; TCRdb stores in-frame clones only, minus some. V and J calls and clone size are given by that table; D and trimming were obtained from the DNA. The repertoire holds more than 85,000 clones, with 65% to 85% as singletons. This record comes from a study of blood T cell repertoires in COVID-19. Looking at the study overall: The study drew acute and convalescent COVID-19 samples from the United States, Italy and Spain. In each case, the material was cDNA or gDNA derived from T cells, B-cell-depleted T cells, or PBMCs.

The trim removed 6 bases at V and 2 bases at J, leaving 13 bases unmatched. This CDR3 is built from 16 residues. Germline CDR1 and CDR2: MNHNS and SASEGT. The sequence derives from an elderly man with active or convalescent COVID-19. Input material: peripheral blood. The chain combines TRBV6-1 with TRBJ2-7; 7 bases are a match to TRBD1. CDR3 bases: TGTGCCAGCAGCGAACGACGACAGGGAATCACCTACGAGCAGTACTTC. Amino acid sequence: CASSERRQGITYEQYF.